This TCR beta chain was recorded in a study of technical replicates of blood from several donors. V lost 1 base, J lost 6 bases, and 11 bases lay in between. The CDR3 totals 14 residues. Germline V gene lookup returns CDR1 MNHNS and CDR2 SASEGT. Sequencing used immunoSEQ multiplex PCR; TCRdb keeps in-frame clones, though not all of them. The sample holds 8,000 to 9,000 clones, roughly nine tenths seen once. Input material: PBMCs. The chain joins TRBV6-1 to TRBJ2-3, with D maybe TRBD2 (5 bases). This TCR was sampled from a human donor in good health. CDR3 DNA: TGTGCCAGCAGTGAAGGTGGAGGTCTCGATACGCAGTATTTT. Its protein product is CASSEGGGLDTQYF.